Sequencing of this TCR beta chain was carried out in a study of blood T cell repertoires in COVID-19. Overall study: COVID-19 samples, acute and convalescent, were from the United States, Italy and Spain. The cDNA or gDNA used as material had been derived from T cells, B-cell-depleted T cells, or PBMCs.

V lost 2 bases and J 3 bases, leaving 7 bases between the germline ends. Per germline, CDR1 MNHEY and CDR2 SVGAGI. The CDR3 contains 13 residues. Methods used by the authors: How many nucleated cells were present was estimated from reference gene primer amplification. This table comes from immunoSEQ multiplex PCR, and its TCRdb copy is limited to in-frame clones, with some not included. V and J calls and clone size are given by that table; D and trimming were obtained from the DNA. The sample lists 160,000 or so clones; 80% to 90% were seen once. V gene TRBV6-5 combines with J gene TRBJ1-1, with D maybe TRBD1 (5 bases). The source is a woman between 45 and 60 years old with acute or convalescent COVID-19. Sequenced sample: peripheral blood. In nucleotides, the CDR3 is TGTGCCAGCAGTTACGGGGCAGACACTGAAGCTTTCTTT. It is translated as CASSYGADTEAFF.